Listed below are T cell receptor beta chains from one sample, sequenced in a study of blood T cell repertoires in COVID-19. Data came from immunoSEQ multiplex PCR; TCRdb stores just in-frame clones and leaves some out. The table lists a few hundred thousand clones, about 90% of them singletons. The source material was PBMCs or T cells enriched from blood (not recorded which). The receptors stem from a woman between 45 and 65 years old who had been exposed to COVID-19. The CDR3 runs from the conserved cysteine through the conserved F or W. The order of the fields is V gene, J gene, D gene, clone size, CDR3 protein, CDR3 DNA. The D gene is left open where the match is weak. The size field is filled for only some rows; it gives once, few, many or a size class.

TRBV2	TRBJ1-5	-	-	CASSENPQQGGNQPQHF	TGTGCCAGCAGTGAAAACCCCCAACAGGGTGGCAATCAGCCCCAGCATTTT
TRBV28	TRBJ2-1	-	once	CASRQRSGYNEQFF	TGTGCCAGTCGCCAGCGGAGCGGGTACAATGAGCAGTTCTTC
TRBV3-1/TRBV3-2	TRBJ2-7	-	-	CASSQDLQPPGEQYF	TGTGCCAGCAGCCAAGACCTACAACCTCCGGGCGAGCAGTACTTC
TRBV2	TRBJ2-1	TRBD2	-	CASSEAPILAGINNEQFF	TGTGCCAGCAGTGAAGCGCCTATTCTAGCGGGGATAAACAATGAGCAGTTCTTC
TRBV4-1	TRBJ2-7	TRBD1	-	CASSPTGTGETYEQYF	TGCGCCAGCAGCCCCACCGGGACAGGGGAAACCTACGAGCAGTACTTC
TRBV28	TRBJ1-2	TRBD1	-	CASSLSVLAGGSGYTF	TGTGCCAGCAGTTTATCGGTCCTTGCAGGGGGCAGTGGCTACACCTTC
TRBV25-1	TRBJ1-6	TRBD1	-	CASAPDRGYNSPLHF	TGTGCCAGCGCTCCGGACAGGGGGTATAATTCACCCCTCCACTTT
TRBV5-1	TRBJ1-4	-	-	CASSLSRAGLEKLFF	TGCGCCAGCAGCTTGAGTAGGGCAGGGTTGGAAAAACTGTTTTTT
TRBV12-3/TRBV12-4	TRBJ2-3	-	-	CASSFLRDTQYF	TGTGCCAGCAGTTTCCTTCGGGATACGCAGTATTTT
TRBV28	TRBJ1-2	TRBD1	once	CASSFLNPGQGNDGYTF	TGTGCCAGCAGTTTCCTAAACCCGGGACAGGGGAATGATGGCTACACCTTC
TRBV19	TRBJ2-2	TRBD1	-	CASRARTGGADTGELFF	TGTGCCAGTCGCGCCAGGACAGGGGGCGCGGACACCGGGGAGCTGTTTTTT
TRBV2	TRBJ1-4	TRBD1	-	CASSLGQSNEKLFF	TGTGCCAGCAGTTTGGGACAGAGTAATGAAAAACTGTTTTTT
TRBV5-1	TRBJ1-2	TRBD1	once	CASSHWTGDNYGYTF	TGCGCCAGCAGCCACTGGACAGGGGACAACTATGGCTACACCTTC
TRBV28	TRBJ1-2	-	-	CASMSGRGSYGYTF	TGTGCCAGCATGAGCGGCAGGGGTTCGTATGGCTACACCTTC
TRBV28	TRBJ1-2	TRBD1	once	CASSPLGTGGGYGYTF	TGTGCCAGCAGTCCGCTGGGGACAGGGGGCGGCTATGGCTACACCTTC
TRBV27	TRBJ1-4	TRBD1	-	CASSSAGGKLFF	TGTGCCAGCAGTTCCGCAGGGGGAAAACTGTTTTTT
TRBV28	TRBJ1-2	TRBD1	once	CASSSRQGSYGYTF	TGTGCCAGCAGTTCCCGACAGGGTAGCTATGGCTACACCTTC
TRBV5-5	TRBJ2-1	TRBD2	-	CASSLTSGLPGDEQFF	TGTGCCAGCAGCTTGACTAGCGGGCTCCCCGGGGATGAGCAGTTCTTC
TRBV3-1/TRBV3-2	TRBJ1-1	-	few	CASSQVRILNTEAFF	TGTGCCAGCAGCCAAGTGAGGATTCTGAACACTGAAGCTTTCTTT
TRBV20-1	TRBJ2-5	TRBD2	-	CSASTGLAGETQETQYF	TGCAGTGCTAGTACAGGGCTAGCGGGGGAGACTCAAGAGACCCAGTACTTC
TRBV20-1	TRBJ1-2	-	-	CSARFVYGYTF	TGCAGTGCTAGGTTCGTCTATGGCTACACCTTC
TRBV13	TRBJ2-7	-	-	CASSQSTANTYEQYF	TGTGCCAGCAGCCAATCGACAGCTAACACCTACGAGCAGTACTTC
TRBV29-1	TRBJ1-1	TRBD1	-	CSGSGTVDREAFF	TGCAGCGGGTCCGGGACAGTGGACCGTGAAGCTTTCTTT
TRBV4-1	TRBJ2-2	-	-	CASKFGTNTGELFF	TGCGCCAGCAAGTTCGGGACAAACACCGGGGAGCTGTTTTTT
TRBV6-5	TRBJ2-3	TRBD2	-	CASSYLAGGSDTQYF	TGTGCCAGCAGCTACCTAGCGGGGGGTTCAGATACGCAGTATTTT
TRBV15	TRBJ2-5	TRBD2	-	CATSISAGGGETQYF	TGTGCCACCAGCATCTCCGCGGGGGGCGGGGAGACCCAGTACTTC